The sample holds many counts of the clone carrying this T cell receptor (beta chain). This sample was included in a study of T cells after yellow fever vaccination. TCRdb processed the 5' RACE reads anew with MiXCR; each CDR3 protein has one entry. The sample records tens of thousands of distinct CDR3 sequences, less than 7% being singletons. Study results and caveats: Researchers report a weaker secondary response that nonetheless peaked faster, day 5 versus 15.

V was pared by 2 bases and J by 3 bases, with 15 bases between. There are 15 residues in the CDR3. Germline V gene sequence: CDR1 SGHRS, CDR2 YFSETQ. The chain recombines TRBV5-1 with TRBJ2-7; TRBD1 is a possible D gene (6 bases). The sequences come from PBMCs, either bulk or a sorted T-cell subset (CD4+, CD8+, memory, or dextramer-sorted; not recorded which), collected 15 days after the yellow fever booster vaccination. This sequence originates from a man between 25 and 39 years old who received the YFV17D yellow fever vaccine. The CDR3: CASSFNRDIVYEQYF. CDR3 in DNA: TGCGCCAGCAGCTTTAACCGGGACATTGTCTACGAGCAGTACTTC.